This T cell receptor (beta chain) is drawn from a study of Graves' ophthalmopathy and Graves' hyperthyroidism. Researchers turned away patients with other autoimmune diseases, uncontrolled infections, pregnancy or lactation. Note on this clonotype: No antigen is known for it.

Study findings and constraints: The blood repertoire also included most expanded thyroid clonotypes above 0.001 frequency.

The authors amplified TCR beta CDR3 regions, and they did so from RNA transcripts for repertoire sequencing. The first-round RT-PCR employed HTBI primers together with the Qiagen OneStep RT-PCR kit. A multiplex PCR was then performed as the second round. TCRdb reprocessed the multiplex PCR reads via MiXCR and lists one record per CDR3 protein. The sample lists over a million distinct CDR3 sequences, roughly two fifths occurring once. Trimming cost V 8 bases and J 5 bases, with 10 bases left between them. Germline loops: CDR1 SNHLY, CDR2 FYNNEI. This CDR3 spans 13 amino acids. The sequence derives from an adult man with Graves' hyperthyroidism. Source material: peripheral blood or thyroid tissue (not recorded which). The rearrangement joins TRBV2 to TRBJ2-6; D is ambiguous. The DNA of the CDR3 is TGTGCCAGCCGATACGACAGGGCCAACGTCCTGACTTTC. The encoded protein is CASRYDRANVLTF.